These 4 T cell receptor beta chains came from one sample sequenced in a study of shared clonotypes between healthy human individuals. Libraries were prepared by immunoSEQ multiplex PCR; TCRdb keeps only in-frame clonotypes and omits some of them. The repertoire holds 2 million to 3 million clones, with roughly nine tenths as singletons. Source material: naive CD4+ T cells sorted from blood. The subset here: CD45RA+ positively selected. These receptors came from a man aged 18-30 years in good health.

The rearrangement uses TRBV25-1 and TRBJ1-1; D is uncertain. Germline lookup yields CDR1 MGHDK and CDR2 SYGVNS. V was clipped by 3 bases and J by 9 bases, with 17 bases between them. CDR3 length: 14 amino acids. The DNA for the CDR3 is TGTGCCAGCAGTGACCTCCTGGACGGGGAGAAAGCTTTCTTT. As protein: CASSDLLDGEKAFF. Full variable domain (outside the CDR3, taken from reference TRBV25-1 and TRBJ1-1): EADIYQTPRYLVIGTGKKITLECSQTMGHDKMYWYQQDPGMELHLIHYSYGVNSTEKGDLSSESTVSRIRTEHFPLTLESARPSHTSQYLCASSDLLDGEKAFFGQGTRLTVV.

The DNA for the CDR3 is TGTGCCAGCAGCATACGCCCGGGGGGCAAGGTTTACGAGCAGTACTTC. It encodes CASSIRPGGKVYEQYF. The genes are TRBV7-8 and TRBJ2-7, with D possibly TRBD2 on 7 matching bases. V was clipped by 5 bases and J by 4 bases, with 21 bases between them. Germline CDR1 SGHVS, CDR2 FQNEAQ. The CDR3 loop spans 16 amino acids.

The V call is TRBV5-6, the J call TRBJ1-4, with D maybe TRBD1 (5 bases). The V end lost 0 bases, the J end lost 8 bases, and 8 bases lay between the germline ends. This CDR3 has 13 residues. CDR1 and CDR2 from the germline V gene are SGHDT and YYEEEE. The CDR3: CASSLDRSEKLFF. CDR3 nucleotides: TGTGCCAGCAGCTTGGACAGGAGCGAAAAACTGTTTTTT.

The CDR3 loop is CASSAVQGSYNEQFF. The CDR3 DNA is TGTGCCAGCAGCGCGGTACAGGGTTCCTACAATGAGCAGTTCTTC. The gene calls are TRBV5-4 and TRBJ2-1; tentatively, D is TRBD1 (6 bases). Between the trimmed V and J ends, which lost 4 bases and 1 base, there was a span of 12 bases. The CDR3 sequence is 15 residues long. Germline V CDR1 and CDR2: SGHNT, YYREEE (reference sequence).